This T cell receptor beta chain is from a study of cytomegalovirus exposure and HLA in healthy donors (dated by TCRdb to about 2017). As for the study more broadly: According to an earlier analysis of 450 to 650 of the donors, roughly 180 million T cells yielded 95 million to 140 million unique TCR beta sequences and about 300 Gb of sequence data. Typing coverage differed by locus: A, B, C, DRB1 and DQB1 were typed in roughly 629-630 donors, DQA1 in about 560, DPA1 in around 580, and DPB1 in just under 480. An earlier analysis of a few hundred of the donors applied high-throughput TCR beta sequencing to assess whether each TCR beta V gene segment acted as functional or pseudogenic. Besides the first cohort of around 700 subjects, a separate validation cohort made up of 120 different subjects was used. To study patterns of TCR occurrence, a later analysis re-analyzed previously published TCR beta repertoires from several hundred donors and added high-resolution HLA genotyping. To predict cytomegalovirus infection status, the study combined high-throughput TCR immunosequencing, statistical association of individual TCRs with disease status, and machine learning. The later analysis used no new phenotypic data to find candidate immune exposures, relying instead on TCR beta sequences and their occurrence across donors. The study used immunosequencing to profile the T cell repertoires of around 600 subjects and linked those repertoires to cytomegalovirus serostatus. Because of strong linkage in the cohort, 5 or 6 DR-DQ haplotypes were treated as single units for association and clustering. Across roughly 420 genotyped donors of the cohort, an average of about 200,000 unique TCR beta nucleotide sequences per donor were sequenced, and 15% to 20% of those sequences were non-productive. Roughly 300 gigabases of sequencing data and around 85 million unique TCR sequences made up an early release that covered 500 to 700 HLA-typed donors. Every discovery cohort repertoire had been produced on one sequencing platform. A later genetic analysis used genome-wide SNP genotypes for 398 of the 666 donors, treating that subset as a discovery cohort. Donor age, sex, ethnicity and CMV serostatus were compiled alongside the repertoire data. Of the 300 to 400 genotyped donors, approximately 82% fell in the genetic ancestry cluster associated with self-reported Caucasian donors. The study was designed to test whether signatures of past pathogen exposure could be identified by cataloging public T cell receptors. HLA typing covered class I and class II loci at four-digit resolution. Points the paper makes about the study in general: The classifier was reported to diagnose cytomegalovirus status with high specificity and sensitivity in both the original cohort and the validation cohort. For the cohort, immune exposure information was limited to CMV serostatus. A later genetic analysis reported fewer N-insertions in productive TCRs among donors in an Asian-associated ancestry cluster than the roughly 720-donor mean. Specific HLA alleles were associated with over 15,000 TCR beta sequences at a false discovery rate of 0.05 in a later analysis. Roughly uniform sequencing depth across donors was assumed in presence/absence analyses, although this assumption may not hold. A further reported finding was that TCR beta sequences accurately predicted the HLA-A and HLA-B alleles for most subjects in the first cohort. In an earlier analysis of under 600 of the donors, most TCR beta V segments were observed in productive rearrangements about 87% or about 30% of the time, broadly matching IMGT annotations. Across donors, most TCR sequences were observed very rarely, whereas some public TCRs were present in many individuals. An association between a missense DCLRE1C variant and V-gene and J-gene trimming of TCR beta chains was found in a later genetic analysis and replicated in an independent cohort. A few of the identified cytomegalovirus-associated TCR beta chains were confirmed in vitro to be specific for cytomegalovirus antigens. In a later analysis, HLA-associated TCR beta chains showed more clonal expansion and lower generation probabilities than non-associated chains that were equally common. Because HLA typing was unavailable for some donors at each locus, only the typed subset was used in association tests. In this cohort, only TCR beta chains were sequenced, and detectable features were limited by the absence of alpha or paired-chain data. Several of the top co-occurrence clusters appeared to be linked to parvovirus B19, influenza, CMV and Epstein-Barr virus, according to a later analysis. A cluster of highly shared sequence variants was judged likely to represent a technical artifact of the sequencing pipeline. According to a later analysis, TCR association rates differed among HLA loci, with DRB1 alleles showing the most associated TCRs and HLA-C alleles showing the fewest. Assigning TCR associations to individual alleles was difficult when HLA alleles, especially DR and DQ, strongly co-occurred. The earlier analysis of some 560 of the donors excluded 15 to 20 rarely observed V segments, including chromosome 9 orphons, because counts were too low. In a later analysis, most CMV-associated TCR beta chains were found to appear HLA-restricted, with HLA associations seemingly driven largely by CMV exposure. It was suggested by the authors that the approach could potentially be generalized to other disease states and immunological phenotypes. The 87-base-pair reads could not distinguish some IMGT-functional V segments, including TRBV6-2 and TRBV6-3, so those segments were excluded. Correlated functional status among segregating V segments might reflect linkage disequilibrium, but an unknown experimental factor could not be ruled out. The study gave a list of more than 150 TCR beta chains associated with cytomegalovirus.

The CDR3 runs 17 amino acids, cysteine and phenylalanine included. Only the CDR3 DNA is retained, 51 bases long and in frame from the first base. Deletion took 0 bases off V and 0 bases off J, with a span of 13 bases between the germline ends. From the germline V gene, CDR1 is SGHRS and CDR2 is YFSETQ. In total, more than 500 healthy bone marrow donors made up the cohort. All cohort members were sampled while nominally healthy, although unrecorded immune exposures were likely present. The donor tested CMV seronegative, placing the donor among the 300 to 450 seronegative members of the cohort. Every donor gave a peripheral blood sample, and the peripheral blood mononuclear cells from that sample were used for TCR beta sequencing. The Qiagen DNeasy Blood Extraction Kit was used to extract genomic DNA from the blood cell samples. Library preparation was by the immunoSEQ multiplex PCR assay. For the multiplex PCR, a mixture combining 60 forward primers for TCR Vbeta segments and 13 reverse primers for TCR Jbeta segments was used. A multiplex PCR assay on genomic DNA amplified the CDR3 region of rearranged TCR beta genes. The amplified TCR beta libraries were sequenced on the Illumina HiSeq System as 87-base-pair reads. On the study's bioinformatics: A later analysis counted approximately 84 million unique TCR beta chains across the roughly 700 repertoires, and roughly 9.9 million of these chains were shared by at least two donors. Raw reads were error-corrected and collapsed into unique sequences with a nearest-neighbor algorithm that merged closely related sequences to remove PCR and sequencing errors. V, D and J gene segments were assigned by aligning CDR3 sequences to IMGT reference sequences. Each retained sequence needed at least a six-nucleotide match to both a V gene segment and a J gene segment. Rearrangements were classified as productive when the CDR3 lacked stop codons and remained in frame with V and J, and all other rearrangements were classified as non-productive. Following IMGT convention, CDR3 was defined as the stretch from the second conserved V-encoded cysteine to the conserved J-encoded phenylalanine. In an earlier analysis of around 640 of the donors, sequences lacking an unambiguous match to a single V gene segment were excluded. In an earlier analysis of more than 500 of the donors, a V segment was called functional when productive rearrangements were above 56.7%, and segregating when the standard deviation between donors exceeded 5%. To diagnose cytomegalovirus status from the catalog of TCR beta chain sequences, a statistical classification framework was built. A later analysis assigned V and J genes by comparing TCR nucleotide sequences with IMGT/GENE-DB human TR gene sequences. A later analysis assigned CDR3 sequences and most-parsimonious VDJ recombination scenarios with the TCRdist pipeline. In a later analysis, each TCR beta chain was defined by its CDR3 amino acid sequence together with its V-gene family, and reads without a unique V-gene family were excluded. A later analysis removed several hundred highly shared, low-generation-probability nucleotide sequences to deal with suspected cross-contamination and a sequencing artifact. In a later analysis, a clonal expansion index was calculated for each public chain from normalized within-repertoire ranks of inferred template counts. In a later analysis, generation probabilities were computed with a VDJ recombination model fitted to out-of-frame rearrangements, and the resulting probabilities were checked against IGoR. In a later analysis, hypergeometric tests were used to score TCR-TCR, TCR-HLA and TCR-CMV co-occurrence, with a repertoire-size bias correction applied to TCR pairs. To estimate false discovery rates, a later analysis permuted the HLA or CMV assignments 20 times. A later analysis grouped co-occurring TCRs with DBSCAN, adding TCRdist sequence similarity when clustering within HLA-allele-positive subsets. Co-occurrence clustering excluded repertoires with fewer than 30,000 or more than 120,000 public chains, plus five with anomalous nucleotide sharing. This immuneACCESS table, as held by TCRdb, lists in-frame sequences with V and J called but not all clones. Of the missing ones, under half trace to an unresolved V gene in checked studies; the others have no known cause. Clonal size and the V and J genes are those of that table, whereas D and trimming came from the DNA. The table of this sample itemizes around 63,000 clones. The leading ten clones occupy 1.7% of the sample.

Notes on this clone: Its antigen is unknown.

The rearrangement joined TRBV5-1 to TRBJ1-3; TRBD1 is possibly the D segment (5 matching bases). Sequences were obtained from PBMCs. This TCR was recovered from a woman aged 30 to 39 in good health and CMV-seronegative. The sequenced DNA is TGCGCCAGCAGCTTGGGCCCTCAGGGCCCCTCTGGAAACACCATATATTTT. This is translated as CASSLGPQGPSGNTIYF.